This T cell receptor (beta chain) was obtained from a study of blood T cell repertoires in COVID-19. Whole-study context: Samples of COVID-19 (acute and convalescent) were obtained from the United States, Italy and Spain. The analysed material was cDNA or gDNA that came from T cells, B-cell-depleted T cells, or PBMCs.

Germline loops: CDR1 GTSNPN, CDR2 SVGIG (reference sequence). V shed 1 base and J 3 bases; nucleotides not matched to a gene: 4. This CDR3 has 15 residues. Sequenced by immunoSEQ multiplex PCR; TCRdb stores in-frame clones only, minus some. The profile shows under 300,000 clones, approximately 86% of them singletons. Sequencing was performed on peripheral blood. The V call is TRBV30, the J call TRBJ2-1, with 9 bases that match TRBD1. This receptor was identified in a woman of 80 years or more with active or convalescent COVID-19. The CDR3 reads CAWSDGDRVYNEQFF. The CDR3, as DNA: TGTGCCTGGAGTGACGGGGACAGGGTCTACAATGAGCAGTTCTTC.